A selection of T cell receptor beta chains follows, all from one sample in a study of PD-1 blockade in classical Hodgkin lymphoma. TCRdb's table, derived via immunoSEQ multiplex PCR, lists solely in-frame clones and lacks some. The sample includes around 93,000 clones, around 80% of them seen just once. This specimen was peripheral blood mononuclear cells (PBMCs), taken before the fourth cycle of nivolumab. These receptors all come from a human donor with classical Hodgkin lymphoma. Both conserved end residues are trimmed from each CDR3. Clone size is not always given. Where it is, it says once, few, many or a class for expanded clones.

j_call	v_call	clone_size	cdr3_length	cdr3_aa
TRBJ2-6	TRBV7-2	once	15	ASSPSRGGAGANVLT
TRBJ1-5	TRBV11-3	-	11	ASSLVGNQPQH
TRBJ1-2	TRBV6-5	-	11	ASSRTGTGGYT
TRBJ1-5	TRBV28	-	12	ASSIRQSNQPQH
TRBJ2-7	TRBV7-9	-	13	ASSGTGTGSYEQY
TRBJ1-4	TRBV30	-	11	AWGGAINEKLF
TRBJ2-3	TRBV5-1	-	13	ASSWGTGDTDTQY
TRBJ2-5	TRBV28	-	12	ASSPGQIQETQY
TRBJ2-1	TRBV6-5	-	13	ASSYLGSSYNEQF
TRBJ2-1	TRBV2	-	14	ASSEVRLAVYNEQF
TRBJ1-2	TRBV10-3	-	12	AISGGTVNYGYT
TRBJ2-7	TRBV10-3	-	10	ATGTASYEQY